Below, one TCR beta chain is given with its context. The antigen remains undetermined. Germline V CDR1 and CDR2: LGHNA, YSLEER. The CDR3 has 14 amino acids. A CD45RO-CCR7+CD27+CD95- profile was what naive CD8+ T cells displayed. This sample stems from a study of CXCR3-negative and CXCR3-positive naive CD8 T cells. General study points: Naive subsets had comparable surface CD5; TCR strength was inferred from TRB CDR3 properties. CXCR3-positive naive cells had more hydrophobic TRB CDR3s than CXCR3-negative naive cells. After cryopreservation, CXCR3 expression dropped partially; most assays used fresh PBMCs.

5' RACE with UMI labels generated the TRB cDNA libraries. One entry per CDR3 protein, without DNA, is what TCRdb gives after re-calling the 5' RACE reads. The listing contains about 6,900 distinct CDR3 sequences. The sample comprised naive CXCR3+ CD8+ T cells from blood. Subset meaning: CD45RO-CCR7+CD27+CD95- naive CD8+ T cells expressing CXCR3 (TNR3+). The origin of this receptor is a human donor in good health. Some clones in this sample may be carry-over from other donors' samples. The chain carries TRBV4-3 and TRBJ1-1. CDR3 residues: CASSQDLGNAEAFF.